Listed below are T cell receptor beta chains from one sample, sequenced in a study of liver allograft versus peripheral blood T cells. MiXCR, applied by TCRdb to the reads, yields one record per CDR3 protein. The data contain 13,000 or so distinct CDR3 sequences, 15% to 20% of them singletons. The receptors originated from a human patient who had a liver transplant. Certain T cells may be donor cells from the graft. CDR3s include the opening cysteine and the closing phenylalanine or tryptophan. A D gene is named only where the DNA matches it firmly. Not all rows give a size; the values are once, few, many and, for expanded clones, a class.

clone_size d_call j_call v_call cdr3_nt cdr3_aa
NA NA TRBJ2-2 TRBV6-5 TGTGCCAGCATTAGGGCCCCGGAGGACACCGGGGAGCTGTTTTTT CASIRAPEDTGELFF
NA NA TRBJ2-7 TRBV14 TGTGCCAGCAGCCAACAATTTGGGACGACCTACGAGCAGTACTTC CASSQQFGTTYEQYF
NA TRBD2 TRBJ2-7 TRBV6-6 TGTGCCAGCTTAGCGGGAGGGGGCTACGAGCAGTACTTC CASLAGGGYEQYF
NA TRBD1 TRBJ2-1 TRBV5-1 TGCGCCAGCAGCTTGGCGGGGACAGGGGACCTCAATGAGCAGTTCTTC CASSLAGTGDLNEQFF
NA NA TRBJ1-2 TRBV28 TGTGCCAGCAGTTTGCCCTCCGGACAGCTTTCGGGGTACACCTTC CASSLPSGQLSGYTF
medium-sized NA TRBJ1-3 TRBV18 TGTGCCAGCTCACCGACGGGCCAGGCTGGAAACACCATATATTTT CASSPTGQAGNTIYF
many NA TRBJ2-5 TRBV19 TGTGCCACCAAGTGGGGGGAGACCCAGTACTTC CATKWGETQYF
NA TRBD1 TRBJ1-4 TRBV5-5 TGTGCCAGCAGCTTTGGACAGGGTAGGGAAAAACTGTTTTTT CASSFGQGREKLFF
NA NA TRBJ2-2 TRBV5-4 TGTGCCAGCAGCTTGGGCAGGGGGGACACCGGGGAGCTGTTTTTT CASSLGRGDTGELFF
many NA TRBJ2-3 TRBV15 TGTGCCACCAGCAGACCACCCACAGATACGCAGTATTTT CATSRPPTDTQYF
NA TRBD2 TRBJ2-1 TRBV12-3/TRBV12-4 TGTGCCAGCAGTTCCCCCACTCTAGCGGGAGGCCGCGGGGGCTTCTACAATGAGCAGTTCTTC CASSSPTLAGGRGGFYNEQFF
few NA TRBJ1-5 TRBV6-6 TGTGCCAGCAGAGATGCGACAGGCATTTTCGATCAGCCCCAGCATTTT CASRDATGIFDQPQHF
many NA TRBJ2-3 TRBV18 TGTGCCTCCGCCGGGGGCGGGGGCACAGATACGCAGTATTTT CASAGGGGTDTQYF
NA NA TRBJ1-1 TRBV14 TGTGCCAGCAGCCAATTGGGCGGGGCTGCTCAGAACACTGAAGCTTTCTTT CASSQLGGAAQNTEAFF
many NA TRBJ1-2 TRBV5-4 TGTGCCAGCAACCCGGGGGGGTCTAACTATGGCTACACCTTC CASNPGGSNYGYTF
many NA TRBJ1-1 TRBV28 TGTGCCAGCAGTTTATCCTCCCTGGGGAACACTGAAGCTTTCTTT CASSLSSLGNTEAFF
NA NA TRBJ1-1 TRBV19 TGTGCCAGTAGTGTACGACCGGGCACTGAAGCTTTCTTT CASSVRPGTEAFF